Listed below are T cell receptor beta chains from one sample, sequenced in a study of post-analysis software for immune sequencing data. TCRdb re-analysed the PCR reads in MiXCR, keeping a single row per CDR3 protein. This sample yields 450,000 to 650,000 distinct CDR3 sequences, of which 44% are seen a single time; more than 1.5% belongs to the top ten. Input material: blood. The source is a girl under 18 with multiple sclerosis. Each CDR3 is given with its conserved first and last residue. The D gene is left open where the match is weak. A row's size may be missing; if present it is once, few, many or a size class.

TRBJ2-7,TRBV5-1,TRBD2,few,CASSLGVAGVQQYF,TGCGCCAGCAGCTTGGGTGTAGCGGGGGTACAACAGTACTTC
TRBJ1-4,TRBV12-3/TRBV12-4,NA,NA,CASLSGPIATSEKLFF,TGTGCCAGCCTCTCGGGGCCCATTGCAACTAGTGAAAAACTGTTTTTT
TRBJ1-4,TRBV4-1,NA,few,CASSNGRGGDEKLFF,TGCGCCAGCAGCAACGGACGGGGAGGTGATGAAAAACTGTTTTTT
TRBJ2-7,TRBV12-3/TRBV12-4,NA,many,CASSLTGAFYEQYF,TGTGCCAGCAGTTTAACCGGAGCTTTCTACGAGCAGTACTTC
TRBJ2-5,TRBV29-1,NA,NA,CSVPALSWGTQYF,TGCAGCGTTCCCGCGCTCAGTTGGGGGACCCAGTACTTC
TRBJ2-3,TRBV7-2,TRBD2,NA,CASRGLVDTQYF,TGTGCCAGCAGGGGACTAGTTGATACGCAGTATTTT
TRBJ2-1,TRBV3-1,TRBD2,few,CASSQKTSGGIDEQFF,TGTGCCAGCAGCCAAAAGACTAGCGGGGGGATTGATGAGCAGTTCTTC
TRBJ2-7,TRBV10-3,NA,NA,CAISDHPGVKEEQYF,TGTGCCATCAGTGACCACCCGGGAGTGAAAGAAGAGCAGTACTTC
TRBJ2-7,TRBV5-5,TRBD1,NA,CASSFDDRDSYEQYF,TGTGCCAGCAGCTTCGACGACAGGGACTCCTACGAGCAGTACTTC
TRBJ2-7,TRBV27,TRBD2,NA,CASALGLTGGSYEQYF,TGTGCCAGCGCCTTAGGTCTAACGGGAGGGTCCTACGAGCAGTACTTC
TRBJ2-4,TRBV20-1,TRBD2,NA,CSARDGGGALDIQYF,TGCAGTGCTAGAGATGGCGGGGGGGCCTTAGACATTCAGTACTTC
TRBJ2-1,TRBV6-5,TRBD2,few,CASSGWTSDEQFF,TGTGCCAGCAGTGGGTGGACTAGTGATGAGCAGTTCTTC
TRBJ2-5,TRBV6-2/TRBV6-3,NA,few,CASSYPDSIRKGPRMGETQYF,TGTGCCAGCAGTTACCCCGACTCGATCCGGAAGGGCCCACGAATGGGAGAGACCCAGTACTTC
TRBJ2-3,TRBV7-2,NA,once,CASSLEAYSTDTQYF,TGTGCCAGCAGCTTAGAGGCGTACAGCACAGATACGCAGTATTTT
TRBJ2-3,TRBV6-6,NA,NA,CASSADGAPDTQYF,TGTGCCAGCAGTGCGGACGGAGCTCCGGATACGCAGTATTTT
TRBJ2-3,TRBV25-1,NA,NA,CASSDSDGTDTQYF,TGTGCCAGCAGTGATTCTGACGGCACAGATACGCAGTATTTT
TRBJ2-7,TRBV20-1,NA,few,CSAREGPPYEQYF,TGCAGTGCTAGAGAGGGCCCCCCCTACGAGCAGTACTTC
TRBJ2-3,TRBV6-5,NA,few,CASSPQGVYTQYF,TGTGCCAGCAGTCCTCAGGGAGTATATACGCAGTATTTT
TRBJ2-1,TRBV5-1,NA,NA,CASNTGTPSGEQFF,TGCGCCAGCAACACCGGGACGCCGTCAGGTGAGCAGTTCTTC
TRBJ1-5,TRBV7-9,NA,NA,CASSLLASKGNQPQHF,TGTGCCAGCAGCTTATTGGCTAGCAAAGGAAATCAGCCCCAGCATTTT
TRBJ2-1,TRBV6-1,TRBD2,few,CASMASGGYNEQFF,TGTGCCAGCATGGCTAGCGGGGGCTACAATGAGCAGTTCTTC
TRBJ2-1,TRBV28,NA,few,CAAVDFSSYNEQFF,TGTGCCGCCGTGGACTTCAGCTCCTACAATGAGCAGTTCTTC
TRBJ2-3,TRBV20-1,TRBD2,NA,CSAGGGLAGGTDTQYF,TGCAGTGCCGGAGGGGGGCTAGCGGGGGGCACAGATACGCAGTATTTT
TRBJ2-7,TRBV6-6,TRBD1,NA,CASSYASDRVRAYEQYF,TGTGCCAGCAGTTACGCTTCCGACAGGGTACGAGCCTACGAGCAGTACTTC
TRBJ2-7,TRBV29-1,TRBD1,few,CSVEPDRGYEQYF,TGCAGCGTTGAACCGGACAGGGGCTACGAGCAGTACTTC
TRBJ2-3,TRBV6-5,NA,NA,CASSAETDTQYF,TGTGCCAGCAGTGCAGAGACAGATACGCAGTATTTT